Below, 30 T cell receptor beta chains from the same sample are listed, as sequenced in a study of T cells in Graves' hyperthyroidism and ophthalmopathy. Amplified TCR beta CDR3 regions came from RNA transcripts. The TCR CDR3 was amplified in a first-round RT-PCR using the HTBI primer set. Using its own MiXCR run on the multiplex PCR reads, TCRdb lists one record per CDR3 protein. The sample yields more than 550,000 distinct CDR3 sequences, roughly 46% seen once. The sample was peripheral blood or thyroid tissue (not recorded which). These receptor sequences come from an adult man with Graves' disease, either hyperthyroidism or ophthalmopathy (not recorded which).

CDR3 DNA: TGCAGTGCTAGGGCGACTAGCGGGACCTCCTACGAGCAGTACTTC. Its translation is CSARATSGTSYEQYF. The genes are TRBV20-1 and TRBJ2-7, with 11 bases aligning to TRBD2. This CDR3 is built from 15 residues. Germline V lookup: CDR1 DFQATT, CDR2 SNEGSKA (reference sequence). V lost 3 bases, J lost 0 bases, and 4 bases stayed unmatched.

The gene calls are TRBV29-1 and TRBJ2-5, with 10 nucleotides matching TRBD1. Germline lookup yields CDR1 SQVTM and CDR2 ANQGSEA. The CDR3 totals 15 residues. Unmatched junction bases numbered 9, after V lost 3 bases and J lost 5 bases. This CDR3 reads CSVDSGQGKMETQYF. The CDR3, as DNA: TGCAGCGTTGATTCGGGACAGGGGAAAATGGAGACCCAGTACTTC.

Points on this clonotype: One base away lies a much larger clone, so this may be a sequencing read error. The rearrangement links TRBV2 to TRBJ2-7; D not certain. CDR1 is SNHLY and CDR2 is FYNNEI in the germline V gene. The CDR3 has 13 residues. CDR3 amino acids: CAGSPDNTYEQYF. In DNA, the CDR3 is TGTGCCGGCAGTCCCGACAACACCTACGAGCAGTACTTC.

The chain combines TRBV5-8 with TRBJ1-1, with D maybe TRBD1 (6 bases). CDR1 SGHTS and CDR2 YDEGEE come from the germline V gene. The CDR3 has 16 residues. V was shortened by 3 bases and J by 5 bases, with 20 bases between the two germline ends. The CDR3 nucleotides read TGTGCCAGCAGCTACGAACTAAACAGGGTTGGGACTGAAGCTTTCTTT. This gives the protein CASSYELNRVGTEAFF.

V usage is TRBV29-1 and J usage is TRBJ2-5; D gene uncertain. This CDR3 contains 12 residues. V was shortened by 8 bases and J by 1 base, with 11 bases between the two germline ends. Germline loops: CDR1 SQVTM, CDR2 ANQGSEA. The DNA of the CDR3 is TGCAGCTTGAGCCACAGCCAAGAGACCCAGTACTTC. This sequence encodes CSLSHSQETQYF. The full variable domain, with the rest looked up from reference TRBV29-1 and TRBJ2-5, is SAVISQKPSRDICQRGTSLTIQCQVDSQVTMMFWYRQQPGQSLTLIATANQGSEATYESGFVIDKFPISRPNLTFSTLTVSNMSPEDSSIYLCSLSHSQETQYFGPGTRLLVL.

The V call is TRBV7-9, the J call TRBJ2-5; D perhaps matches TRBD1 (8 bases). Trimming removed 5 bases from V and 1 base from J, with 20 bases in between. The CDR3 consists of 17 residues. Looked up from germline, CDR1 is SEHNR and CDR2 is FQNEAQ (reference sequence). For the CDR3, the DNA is TGTGCCAGCAGCGTCACAGGGGGGGCAAAACCCCAAGAGACCCAGTACTTC. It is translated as CASSVTGGAKPQETQYF.

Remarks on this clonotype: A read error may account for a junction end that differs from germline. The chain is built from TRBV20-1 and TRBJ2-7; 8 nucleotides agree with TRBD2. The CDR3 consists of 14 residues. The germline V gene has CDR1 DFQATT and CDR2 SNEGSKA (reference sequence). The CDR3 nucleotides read TGCAGTGCTACGGACGGGGGGGGATCCTGCGAGCAGTACTTC. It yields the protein CSATDGGGSCEQYF.

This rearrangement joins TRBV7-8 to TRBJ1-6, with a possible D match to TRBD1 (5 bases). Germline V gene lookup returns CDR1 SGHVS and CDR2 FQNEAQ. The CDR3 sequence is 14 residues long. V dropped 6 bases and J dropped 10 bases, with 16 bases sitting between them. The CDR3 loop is CASSPGAVGSPLHF. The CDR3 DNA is TGTGCCAGCAGTCCCGGGGCGGTGGGGTCACCCCTCCACTTT.

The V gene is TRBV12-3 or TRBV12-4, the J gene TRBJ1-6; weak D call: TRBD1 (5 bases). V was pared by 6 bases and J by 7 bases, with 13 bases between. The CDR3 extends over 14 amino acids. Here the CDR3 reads CASSYGGENSPLHF. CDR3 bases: TGTGCCAGCAGCTACGGGGGAGAAAATTCACCCCTCCACTTT.

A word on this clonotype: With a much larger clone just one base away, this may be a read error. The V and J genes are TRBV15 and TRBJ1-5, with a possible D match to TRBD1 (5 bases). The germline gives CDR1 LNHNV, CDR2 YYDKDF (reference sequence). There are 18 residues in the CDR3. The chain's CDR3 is CATGRDLRGLGDNQPQHF. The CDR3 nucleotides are TGTGCCACCGGCAGAGATTTGAGGGGATTGGGGGACAATCAGCCCCAGCATTTT.

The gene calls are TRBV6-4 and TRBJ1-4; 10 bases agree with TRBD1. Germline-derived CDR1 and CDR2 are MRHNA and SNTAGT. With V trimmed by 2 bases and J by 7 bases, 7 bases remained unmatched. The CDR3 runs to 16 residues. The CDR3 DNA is TGTGCCAGCAGTGACCATGGGACAGGGGTCACTGAAAAACTGTTTTTT. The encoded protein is CASSDHGTGVTEKLFF.

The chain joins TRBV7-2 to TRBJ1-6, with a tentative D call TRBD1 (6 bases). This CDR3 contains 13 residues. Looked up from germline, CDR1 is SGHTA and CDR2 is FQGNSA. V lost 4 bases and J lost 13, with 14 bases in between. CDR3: CASSSQGRQPLHF. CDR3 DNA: TGTGCCAGCAGCTCCCAGGGGAGGCAGCCCCTCCACTTT.

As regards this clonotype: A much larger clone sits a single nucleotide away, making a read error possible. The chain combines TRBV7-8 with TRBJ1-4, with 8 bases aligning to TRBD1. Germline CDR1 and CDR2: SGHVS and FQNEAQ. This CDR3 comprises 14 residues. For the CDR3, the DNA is TGTGCCAGCAGCTCCGGACAGGGTCGGGAAAAACCGTTTTTT. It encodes CASSSGQGREKPFF.

The CDR3 loop is CASSLSGASNTEAFF. The CDR3 region has the DNA TGCGCCAGCAGCTTATCGGGGGCATCGAACACTGAAGCTTTCTTT. The chain uses TRBV5-1 and TRBJ1-1, with D maybe TRBD1 (6 bases). The CDR3 extends over 15 amino acids. The germline CDR1 and CDR2 sequences are SGHRS and YFSETQ. The V end lost 2 bases, the J end lost 1 base, and 12 bases lay between the germline ends. Looking up the rest from reference TRBV5-1 and TRBJ1-1 gives the full variable domain: KAGVTQTPRYLIKTRGQQVTLSCSPISGHRSVSWYQQTPGQGLQFLFEYFSETQRNKGNFPGRFSGRQFSNSRSEMNVSTLELGDSALYLCASSLSGASNTEAFFGQGTRLTVV.

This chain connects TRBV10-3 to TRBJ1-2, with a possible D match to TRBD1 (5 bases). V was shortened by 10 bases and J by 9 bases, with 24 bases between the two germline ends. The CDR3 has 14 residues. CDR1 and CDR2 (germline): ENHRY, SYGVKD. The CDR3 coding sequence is TGTGCCAGCATGGGGCGTGGAGCCTCTGATAGCTACACCTTC. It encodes CASMGRGASDSYTF.

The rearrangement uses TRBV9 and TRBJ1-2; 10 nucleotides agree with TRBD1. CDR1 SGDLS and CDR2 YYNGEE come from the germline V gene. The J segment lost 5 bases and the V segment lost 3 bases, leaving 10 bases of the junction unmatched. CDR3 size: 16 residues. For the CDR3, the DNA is TGTGCCAGCAGCGCTGTCCGGACAGGGGGACGGTATGGCTACACCTTC. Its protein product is CASSAVRTGGRYGYTF.

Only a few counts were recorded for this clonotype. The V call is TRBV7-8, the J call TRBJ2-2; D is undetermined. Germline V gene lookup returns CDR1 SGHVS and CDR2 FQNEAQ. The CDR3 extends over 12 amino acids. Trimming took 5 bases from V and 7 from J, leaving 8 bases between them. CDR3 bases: TGTGCCAGCAGCCCGGGTTACGGGGAGCTGTTTTTT. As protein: CASSPGYGELFF.

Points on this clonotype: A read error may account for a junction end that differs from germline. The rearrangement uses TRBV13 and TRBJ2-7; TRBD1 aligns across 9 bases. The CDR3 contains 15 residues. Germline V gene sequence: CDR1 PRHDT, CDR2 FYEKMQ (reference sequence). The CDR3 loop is CTSSPSGTGQYEQYF. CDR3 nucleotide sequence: TGTACCAGCAGTCCGTCCGGGACAGGGCAATACGAGCAGTACTTC.

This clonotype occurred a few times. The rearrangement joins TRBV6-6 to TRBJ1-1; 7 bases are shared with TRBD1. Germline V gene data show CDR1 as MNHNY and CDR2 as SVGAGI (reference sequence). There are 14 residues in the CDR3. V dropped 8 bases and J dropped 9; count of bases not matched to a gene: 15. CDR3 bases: TGTGCCAGCGGTGGCCTGGGACAGATGAGTCAAGCTTTCTTT. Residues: CASGGLGQMSQAFF.

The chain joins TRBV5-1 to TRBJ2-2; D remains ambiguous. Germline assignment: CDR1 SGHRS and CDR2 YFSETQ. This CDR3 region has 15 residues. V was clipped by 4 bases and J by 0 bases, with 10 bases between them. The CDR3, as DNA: TGCGCCAGCAGCACGGACGGCGCGAACACCGGGGAGCTGTTTTTT. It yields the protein CASSTDGANTGELFF. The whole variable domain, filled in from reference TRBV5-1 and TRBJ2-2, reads KAGVTQTPRYLIKTRGQQVTLSCSPISGHRSVSWYQQTPGQGLQFLFEYFSETQRNKGNFPGRFSGRQFSNSRSEMNVSTLELGDSALYLCASSTDGANTGELFFGEGSRLTVL.

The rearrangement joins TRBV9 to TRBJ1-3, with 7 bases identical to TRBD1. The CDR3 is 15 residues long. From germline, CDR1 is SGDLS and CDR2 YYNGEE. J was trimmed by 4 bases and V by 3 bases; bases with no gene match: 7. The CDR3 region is CASSAGTAGGNTIYF. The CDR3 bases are TGTGCCAGCAGCGCCGGGACAGCCGGAGGAAACACCATATATTTT. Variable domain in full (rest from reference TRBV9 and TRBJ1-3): DSGVTQTPKHLITATGQRVTLRCSPRSGDLSVYWYQQSLDQGLQFLIQYYNGEERAKGNILERFSAQQFPDLHSELNLSSLELGDSALYFCASSAGTAGGNTIYFGEGSWLTVV.

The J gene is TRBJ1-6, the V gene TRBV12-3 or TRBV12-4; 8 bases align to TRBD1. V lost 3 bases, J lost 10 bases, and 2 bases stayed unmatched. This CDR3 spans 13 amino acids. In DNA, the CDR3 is TGTGCCAGCAGTTTCAGGGGGCTGTCACCCCTCCACTTT. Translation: CASSFRGLSPLHF.

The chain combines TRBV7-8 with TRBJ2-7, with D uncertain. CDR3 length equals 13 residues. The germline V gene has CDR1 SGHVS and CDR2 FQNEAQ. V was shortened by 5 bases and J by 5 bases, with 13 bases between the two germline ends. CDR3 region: CASSPPRSHEQYF. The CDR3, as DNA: TGTGCCAGCAGCCCCCCTAGGTCCCACGAGCAGTACTTC.

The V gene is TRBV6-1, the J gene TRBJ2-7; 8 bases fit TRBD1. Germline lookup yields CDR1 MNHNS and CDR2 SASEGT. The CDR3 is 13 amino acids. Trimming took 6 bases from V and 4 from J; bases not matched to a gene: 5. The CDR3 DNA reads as TGTGCCAGCAGGCCCACAGGGGGTTACGAGCAGTACTTC. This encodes CASRPTGGYEQYF.

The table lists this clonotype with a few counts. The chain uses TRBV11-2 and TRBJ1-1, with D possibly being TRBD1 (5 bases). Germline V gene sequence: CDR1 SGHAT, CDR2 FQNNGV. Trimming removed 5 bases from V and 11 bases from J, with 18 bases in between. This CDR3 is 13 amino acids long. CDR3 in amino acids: CASSAGHFVAAFF. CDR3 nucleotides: TGTGCCAGCAGCGCCGGACATTTTGTTGCGGCTTTCTTT.

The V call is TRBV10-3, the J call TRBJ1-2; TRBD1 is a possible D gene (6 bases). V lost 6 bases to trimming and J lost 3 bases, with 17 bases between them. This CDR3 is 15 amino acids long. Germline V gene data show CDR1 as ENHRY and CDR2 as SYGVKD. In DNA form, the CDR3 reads TGTGCCATCAGCTTGACCGTTACAGGGTACTATGGCTACACCTTC. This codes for CAISLTVTGYYGYTF.

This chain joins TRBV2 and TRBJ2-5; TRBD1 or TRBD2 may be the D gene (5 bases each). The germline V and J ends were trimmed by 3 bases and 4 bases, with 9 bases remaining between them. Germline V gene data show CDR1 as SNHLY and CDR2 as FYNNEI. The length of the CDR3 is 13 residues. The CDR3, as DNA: TGTGCCAGCAGTGAGGGGGAGACAGAGACCCAGTACTTC. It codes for CASSEGETETQYF.

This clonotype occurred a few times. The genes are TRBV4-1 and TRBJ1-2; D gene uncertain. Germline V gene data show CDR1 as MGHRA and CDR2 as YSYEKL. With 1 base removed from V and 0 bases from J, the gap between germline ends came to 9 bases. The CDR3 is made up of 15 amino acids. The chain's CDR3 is CASSQGTGANYGYTF. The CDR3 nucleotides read TGCGCCAGCAGCCAAGGGACGGGAGCTAACTATGGCTACACCTTC.

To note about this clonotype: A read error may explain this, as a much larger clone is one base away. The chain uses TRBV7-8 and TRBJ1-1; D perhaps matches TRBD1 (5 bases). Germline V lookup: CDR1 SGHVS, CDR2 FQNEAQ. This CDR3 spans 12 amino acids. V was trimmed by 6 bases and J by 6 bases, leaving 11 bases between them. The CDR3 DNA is TGTGCCAGCAGTTCGGGGGGGGCTGAAGCTTTCTTT. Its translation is CASSSGGAEAFF. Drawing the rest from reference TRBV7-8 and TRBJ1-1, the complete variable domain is GAGVSQSPRYKVAKRGQDVALRCDPISGHVSLFWYQQALGQGPEFLTYFQNEAQLDKSGLPSDRFFAERPEGSVSTLKIQRTQQEDSAVYLCASSSGGAEAFFGQGTRLTVV.

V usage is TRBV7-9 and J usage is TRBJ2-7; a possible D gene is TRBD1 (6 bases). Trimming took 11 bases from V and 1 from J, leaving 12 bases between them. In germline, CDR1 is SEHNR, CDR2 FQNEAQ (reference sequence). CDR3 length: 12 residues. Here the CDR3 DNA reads TGTGCCCGAACCGGACAGTCCTACGAGCAGTACTTC. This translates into CARTGQSYEQYF.